This T cell receptor (beta chain) emerged from a study of long-term antiretroviral therapy in people with HIV (dated by TCRdb to the early 2020s). General notes on the study: The earliest samples were collected roughly a decade before the 2015 WHO recommendation for immediate ART, at a time when ART was usually postponed until CD4 counts fell. The cohort contributed fewer than 200 cryopreserved PBMC samples from about 33 adults with confirmed HIV infection, collected serially over a mean of 6 years (range 1-12). Test extractions of a monoclonal T-cell line alongside under 35 polyclonal samples showed no cross-contamination during QIAcube processing. Whether ART initiation and durable HIV suppression were associated with changes in peripheral blood TRB repertoire composition and diversity was tested in a retrospective serial study. Among the 30 to 35 participants with HIV, approximately 10 were female.

The immunoSEQ hsTCRB v3.0 assay was used at survey level resolution for TRB variable region sequencing. TRB sequencing targeted a depth of about 40,000-50,000 T-cell genomes per sample. Pooled TRB libraries were sequenced on an Illumina MiSeq with a v3 150-cycle kit. The study's processing was this. Repertoire analysis was performed in R inside a reproducible Nextflow workflow that covered QC, data transformation and analysis. LymphoSeq2, an R package for AIRR-Seq data exploration, was used to implement custom analyses. A few samples yielding fewer than 5000 total TRB sequences were excluded, leaving 188 analyzed HIV repertoires. Among the roughly 200 retained HIV repertoires, under 65 were collected before ART initiation and 129 after ART initiation. Repertoires were downsampled to 5000 TRB nucleotide sequences, and summary statistics were averaged over 100 downsampling iterations. TRB sequences were retained for analysis only if CDR3 regions of at least seven amino acids were present. Diversity was assessed using a clonality score derived from Shannon entropy and using the Gini coefficient. In the repertoire networks, any two of the top 5000 CDR3 amino acid sequences were linked whenever the two sequences differed by an edit distance of one. For TRB CDR3 amino acid sequences, GLIPH2 was used to predict antigen specificity groups and MHC restriction. To flag known CMV, EBV, HIV or tissue antigen associations, CDR3 amino acid sequences were matched against VDJdb and McPAS-TCR. Pre-ART, post-ART and control groups were compared with Wilcoxon signed-rank tests and Holm-Bonferroni correction. In its TCRdb copy, this immuneACCESS table keeps in-frame sequences only and misses some clones. Where compared with another copy, unresolved V genes explain less than half of these, and the others have no known cause. The DNA gave D and trimming, while V, J and clone size come from that table. The sample data list more than 25,000 clones, and roughly 87% of these were observed just once. The biggest ten clones account for roughly 1% of the sample.

Participants were included only if at least one PBMC sample before ART initiation and at least two post-ART samples were available. All participants with HIV were treated in the United States of America. Before DNA extraction, cryopreserved samples of about 0.95-11 million PBMC were thawed and then washed. At the time of the earliest PBMC sample, participants with HIV were aged between about 20 and 54 years. PBMC samples from each participant spanned 1-4 timepoints before ART initiation and 2-8 timepoints after ART initiation, with a median of 7 samples. Serial HIV viral load, CD4+ T-cell count, ART history and demographic data were obtained for every participant. Using a Qiagen kit on a QIAcube, genomic DNA was extracted from unsorted PBMC, with samples processed in batches of 12. Overall results and qualifications from the work: CDR3 length ranges in HIV repertoires were narrower than in controls, and network structure suggested an antigen-experienced repertoire with only a slight naive shift after ART. Starting ART was linked to a significant rise in TRB diversity, yet even after long-term ART the diversity remained significantly lower than in transplant donor controls. Since PBMC availability was limited, sequencing covered only the TCR beta chain, with no alpha chain pairing. The samples span the years 2004 to 2017, and the ART regimens used at that time may not be as effective as current regimens. Inferences about post-ART repertoire changes were limited because no data were available on ART adherence, viral resistance or therapy changes. Because pre-ART samples had limited cell numbers, unsorted PBMC were profiled rather than sorted CD4+ and CD8+ T cells. Expanded TRB clones identified before ART initiation dominated the repertoire across all time points, though the dominance fluctuated and decreased in many PLHIV after ART.

This clone was seen a single time. It has no known antigen specificity. No much larger clone is present one base from it, and per-base qualities are unavailable. Sequencing used unsorted PBMCs, obtained 2 years after starting antiretroviral therapy. This TCR came from a man aged 50 to 60 with HIV.

In nucleotides, the sequence is TGTGCCAGCAGCTCCCTAGCGGGAGGGCCCTCAGATGAGCAGTTCTTC. This translates into CASSSLAGGPSDEQFF. The chain uses TRBV11-3 and TRBJ2-1, with 12 junctional bases fitting TRBD2. Measured from the cysteine to the phenylalanine, the CDR3 is 16 residues long. The DNA shown is the 48-base CDR3, in frame from base 1. Trimming removed 4 bases from V and 8 bases from J; the gene matches leave 9 bases unexplained. Sequences SGHNT (CDR1) and YENEEA (CDR2) are obtained from the germline V gene.